Shown below are 27 T cell receptor beta chains from a single sample sequenced in a study of T-cell memory formation after mild COVID-19. TCRdb passed the 5' RACE reads through MiXCR, listing each CDR3 protein once. The table lists roughly 300,000 distinct CDR3 sequences, roughly an eighth of them singletons, with 20% to 25% in the top ten. Sequenced: PBMCs or a T cell subset sorted from them (not recorded which). The receptor source for this set is a man younger than 35 who had mild COVID-19 (a few samples of this study predate the infection). Cell type and time point are not known.

The chain has TRBV7-9 and TRBJ2-5, with a possible D match to TRBD1 (6 bases). The CDR3 covers 15 residues. From germline, CDR1 is SEHNR and CDR2 FQNEAQ (reference sequence). Trimming stripped 8 bases from V and 5 bases from J, with 21 bases between. CDR3 in amino acids: CASGRAVGASETQYF. The CDR3 region has the DNA TGTGCCAGCGGCAGAGCGGTGGGGGCCTCGGAGACCCAGTACTTC.

The CDR3 region has the DNA TGCAGTGCTAGAGGCTCGAACAATCAGCCCCAGCATTTT. Its protein is CSARGSNNQPQHF. The rearrangement joins TRBV20-1 to TRBJ1-5; D is unclear. Germline CDR1 DFQATT, CDR2 SNEGSKA (reference sequence). The CDR3 runs to 13 residues. Trimming took 1 base from V and 3 from J, leaving 7 bases between them.

This clonotype was recorded a few times. The rearrangement links TRBV7-2 to TRBJ2-1; 8 positions match TRBD1. Germline trimming cut 6 bases from V and 4 bases from J; bases unmatched to any gene: 5. Germline lookup yields CDR1 SGHTA and CDR2 FQGNSA. The CDR3 length is 14 residues. This CDR3 is CASRGDRQYNEQFF. The CDR3 region has the DNA TGTGCCAGCAGGGGGGACAGGCAATACAATGAGCAGTTCTTC. The variable domain in full, completed from reference TRBV7-2 and TRBJ2-1, reads GAGVSQSPSNKVTEKGKDVELRCDPISGHTALYWYRQSLGQGLEFLIYFQGNSAPDKSGLPSDRFSAERTGGSVSTLTIQRTQQEDSAVYLCASRGDRQYNEQFFGPGTRLTVL.

CDR3 bases: TGCAGCGTAACAGGGCTTGTCAATGAGCAGTTCTTC. Encoded protein: CSVTGLVNEQFF. The chain links TRBV29-1 to TRBJ2-1, with D perhaps matching TRBD1 (6 bases). CDR1 is SQVTM and CDR2 is ANQGSEA in the germline V gene. The V end was cut by 6 bases, the J end by 6 bases, with 12 bases between. The CDR3 covers 12 residues.

The genes are TRBV28 and TRBJ1-2, with D possibly being TRBD1 (5 bases). The CDR3 runs to 13 residues. Trimming pared 11 bases from V and 5 bases from J, leaving 18 bases between. Per germline, CDR1 MDHEN and CDR2 SYDVKM. The CDR3, as DNA: TGTGCCGCCCGAGCCCACGGGGGATATGGCTACACCTTC. It is translated as CAARAHGGYGYTF.

V is TRBV7-9 and J is TRBJ1-1; 8 bases fit TRBD1. Germline lookup yields CDR1 SEHNR and CDR2 FQNEAQ (reference sequence). The CDR3 runs 15 residues. Germline trimming cut 8 bases from V and 3 bases from J; bases unmatched to any gene: 11. The CDR3 nucleotides are TGTGCCAGCGGACAGGGTGCGTGGATGGACACTGAAGCTTTCTTT. It translates to CASGQGAWMDTEAFF. The full variable domain, rest sourced from reference TRBV7-9 and TRBJ1-1, is DTGVSQNPRHKITKRGQNVTFRCDPISEHNRLYWYRQTLGQGPEFLTYFQNEAQLEKSRLLSDRFSAERPKGSFSTLEIQRTEQGDSAMYLCASGQGAWMDTEAFFGQGTRLTVV.

This clonotype was counted ten times or more. The chain couples TRBV5-6 to TRBJ1-1, with D uncertain. The V end lost 2 bases, the J end lost 5 bases, and 7 bases lay between the germline ends. Germline CDR1 reads SGHDT; CDR2 reads YYEEEE. The CDR3 spans 12 residues. As DNA, the CDR3 is TGTGCCAGCAGCTTTGTAAGGACTGAAGCTTTCTTT. Residues: CASSFVRTEAFF.

This chain joins TRBV19 and TRBJ1-1, with a tentative D call TRBD1 (6 bases). V dropped 5 bases and J dropped 4 bases, with 14 bases sitting between them. Germline V lookup: CDR1 LNHDA, CDR2 SQIVND (reference sequence). This CDR3 contains 14 residues. The CDR3, as DNA: TGTGCCAGTAGTCCCACCTTAGGGGGCACTGAAGCTTTCTTT. Translated: CASSPTLGGTEAFF.

This clonotype has more than one count but fewer than ten. The rearrangement joins TRBV6-2 or TRBV6-3 to TRBJ2-1, with 12 nucleotides matching TRBD2. Germline CDR1 is MNHEY and CDR2 is SVGEGT. Losses at the gene ends were 8 bases for V and 12 bases for J; bases not matched to a gene: 14. This CDR3 is built from 15 residues. The DNA of the CDR3 is TGTGCCAGCTGGGGTGCGACTAGCGGGGGAATGTGGCAGTTCTTC. This gives the protein CASWGATSGGMWQFF.

This clonotype was detected a few times. This chain links TRBV4-2 with TRBJ2-6; 9 bases agree with TRBD1. This CDR3 region has 19 residues. J was trimmed by 1 base and V by 4 bases; bases with no gene match: 11. Germline-derived CDR1 and CDR2 are LGHNA and YNFKEQ. The CDR3 coding sequence is TGTGCCAGCAGCCCCCCTCCCGGACAGGGGTCGTCTGGGGCCAACGTCCTGACTTTC. This encodes CASSPPPGQGSSGANVLTF.

The chain uses TRBV7-2 and TRBJ2-7; D gene unclear. The CDR3 contains 15 residues. Germline-derived CDR1 and CDR2 are SGHTA and FQGNSA. Trimming removed 0 bases at V and 0 bases at J, with 9 bases between. CDR3 nucleotide sequence: TGTGCCAGCAGCTTAGCGGCGGAAAGCTCCTACGAGCAGTACTTC. Translation gives CASSLAAESSYEQYF.

The V and J genes are TRBV6-2 or TRBV6-3 and TRBJ2-5; the D gene is possibly TRBD2 (5 bases). The V gene's germline CDR1 is MNHEY and CDR2 SVGEGT. The germline V and J ends were trimmed by 4 bases and 1 base, with 16 bases remaining between them. The CDR3 has 16 amino acids. The chain's CDR3 is CASSLGGRGSQETQYF. The CDR3 region has the DNA TGTGCCAGCAGTTTGGGTGGAAGAGGGAGCCAAGAGACCCAGTACTTC.

The J gene is TRBJ2-5, the V gene TRBV5-1, with 8 bases aligning to TRBD1. CDR1 and CDR2 from the germline V gene are SGHRS and YFSETQ. The CDR3 extends over 16 amino acids. V lost 0 bases, J lost 4 bases, and 8 bases stayed unmatched. CDR3 DNA sequence: TGCGCCAGCAGCTTGGAGCCAGGGGGCATCTCAGAGACCCAGTACTTC. This codes for CASSLEPGGISETQYF.

This clonotype was detected ten times or more. The genes are TRBV5-6 and TRBJ2-3, with TRBD2 matching 11 bases. The germline CDR1 and CDR2 sequences are SGHDT and YYEEEE. This CDR3 is 15 amino acids long. V trimming: 2 bases; J trimming: 5 bases; junction bases outside the gene matches: 4. The CDR3 loop reads CASSFLAGGQDTQYF. CDR3 DNA sequence: TGTGCCAGCAGCTTCCTAGCGGGGGGACAAGATACGCAGTATTTT.

V is TRBV20-1 and J is TRBJ1-1; D may be TRBD1 (5 bases). The CDR3 has 14 residues. The germline V and J ends were trimmed by 3 bases and 1 base, with 12 bases remaining between them. Looked up from germline, CDR1 is DFQATT and CDR2 is SNEGSKA (reference sequence). The CDR3 sequence is CSASVGTENTEAFF. The CDR3 region has the DNA TGCAGTGCTAGCGTCGGGACTGAGAACACTGAAGCTTTCTTT.

This clonotype occurred a few times. This chain connects TRBV20-1 to TRBJ2-7; 7 positions match TRBD2. Germline trimming cut 7 bases from V and 0 bases from J; bases unmatched to any gene: 3. CDR1 is DFQATT and CDR2 is SNEGSKA in the germline V gene (reference sequence). The CDR3 is made up of 12 amino acids. CDR3 coding DNA: TGCAGTGGAGCGGGGAGCTCCTACGAGCAGTACTTC. Residues: CSGAGSSYEQYF.

The V and J genes are TRBV5-1 and TRBJ2-1; 12 positions agree with TRBD1. The germline V gene encodes CDR1 SGHRS and CDR2 YFSETQ. This CDR3 is 15 amino acids long. Trimming cost V 0 bases and J 9 bases; bases outside gene matches: 4. As DNA, the CDR3 is TGCGCCAGCAGCTTGGGGGACAGGGGGCACGGTGAGCAGTTCTTC. This encodes CASSLGDRGHGEQFF.

The chain couples TRBV24-1 to TRBJ2-2, with 8 positions matching TRBD2. CDR3 length: 16 amino acids. V shed 6 bases, J shed 5 bases, and the junction held 10 bases outside the gene matches. Germline CDR1 and CDR2: KGHDR and SFDVKD. The CDR3 DNA is TGTGCCACCAGTCCAGCGGGGGTTTCTGTAACCGGGGAGCTGTTTTTT. It specifies CATSPAGVSVTGELFF.

This clonotype occurred a few times. This rearrangement joins TRBV7-2 to TRBJ2-7; TRBD1 agrees at 7 bases. The CDR3 contains 13 residues. Looked up from germline, CDR1 is SGHTA and CDR2 is FQGNSA. The J segment lost 4 bases and the V segment lost 5 bases, leaving 5 bases of the junction unmatched. The CDR3 sequence: CASSASTGYEQYF. For the CDR3, the DNA is TGTGCCAGCAGCGCGTCGACAGGGTACGAGCAGTACTTC.

This clonotype appeared a few times. CDR3 region: CASSQDRGLGGELFF. The DNA for the CDR3 is TGCGCCAGCAGCCAGGACAGGGGGCTTGGCGGGGAGCTGTTTTTT. The chain couples TRBV4-3 to TRBJ2-2; 11 positions agree with TRBD1. J was trimmed by 7 bases and V by 3 bases; bases with no gene match: 4. The CDR3 totals 15 residues. Germline CDR1 is LGHNA and CDR2 is YSLEER.

There are a few counts of this clonotype. This chain joins TRBV12-3 or TRBV12-4 and TRBJ1-2, with 7 nucleotides matching TRBD1. The V segment lost 3 bases and the J segment 3 bases; nucleotides outside the gene matches: 4. This CDR3 region has 14 residues. The DNA of the CDR3 is TGTGCCAGCAGTTTTAGGCAGGGGGACTATGGCTACACCTTC. Protein product: CASSFRQGDYGYTF.

With respect to this clonotype: This may be a read error, as it is one base from a much larger clone. V and J are TRBV12-3 or TRBV12-4 and TRBJ1-4; TRBD1 agrees at 7 bases. The CDR3 has 16 amino acids. The V and J ends lost 6 bases and 5 bases, in that order; junction bases with no gene match: 12. In DNA, the CDR3 is TGTGCCAGCAGATTAAGCTCAGGGGGAGGGAATGAAAAACTGTTTTTT. Translated: CASRLSSGGGNEKLFF.

In DNA form, the CDR3 reads TGCAGCGTTGAAACTAGCGAGAACACCGGGGAGCTGTTTTTT. Protein sequence: CSVETSENTGELFF. This chain connects TRBV29-1 to TRBJ2-2; 7 bases fit TRBD2. J was trimmed by 1 base and V by 2 bases; bases with no gene match: 1. From germline, CDR1 is SQVTM and CDR2 ANQGSEA. This CDR3 has 14 residues.

This clonotype was picked up a small number of times. The DNA for the CDR3 is TGTGCCAGCAGTCCGAGGTTCAATCAGCCCCAGCATTTT. It encodes CASSPRFNQPQHF. The chain is built from TRBV6-5 and TRBJ1-5; D uncertain. Germline V gene lookup returns CDR1 MNHEY and CDR2 SVGAGI. This CDR3 is built from 13 residues. Trimming took off 5 bases at V and 3 bases at J, with 8 bases between the two ends.

This clonotype was found many times. The chain joins TRBV7-9 to TRBJ2-5; D remains unclear. The germline V gene encodes CDR1 SEHNR and CDR2 FQNEAQ (reference sequence). The CDR3 loop spans 13 amino acids. Trimming took off 1 base at V and 5 bases at J, with 8 bases between the two ends. CDR3 residues: CASSLDGIETQYF. For the CDR3, the DNA is TGTGCCAGCAGCTTAGACGGAATCGAGACCCAGTACTTC.

The chain employs TRBV5-1 and TRBJ2-5; D unresolved. Per germline, CDR1 SGHRS and CDR2 YFSETQ. This CDR3 comprises 14 residues. V shed 4 bases and J shed 1 base, with 11 bases lying between them. CDR3 in amino acids: CASSPQASQETQYF. The CDR3 nucleotides are TGCGCCAGCAGCCCCCAGGCCTCCCAAGAGACCCAGTACTTC.

This clonotype was picked up a small number of times. The chain joins TRBV5-4 to TRBJ1-1; weak D call: TRBD1 (5 bases). This CDR3 has 15 residues. V shed 2 bases and J shed 2 bases, with 13 bases lying between them. Germline values: CDR1 SGHNT, CDR2 YYREEE (reference sequence). CDR3 sequence reads: CASSLGQGLNTEAFF. CDR3 nucleotide sequence: TGTGCCAGCAGCTTAGGTCAGGGACTTAACACTGAAGCTTTCTTT.